This T cell receptor beta chain derives from a study of cytomegalovirus exposure and HLA in healthy donors (dated by TCRdb to 2016 to 2017). Broadly, across the study: In an earlier analysis of several hundred of the donors, 276 Gb of sequence data and approximately 120 million unique TCR beta sequences from some 170 million T cells were reported. An early release that covered some 640 HLA-typed donors contained approximately 300 gigabases of sequencing data and some 87 million unique TCR sequences. Of the 398 genotyped donors, around 81% fell in the genetic ancestry cluster associated with self-reported Caucasian donors. The study aimed to test whether cataloging public T cell receptors could reveal signatures of past pathogen exposure. The T cell repertoires of roughly 660 subjects were profiled by immunosequencing and related to cytomegalovirus serostatus. Besides the first cohort of 666 subjects, a separate validation cohort made up of some 110 different subjects was used. The study combined high-throughput TCR immunosequencing, statistical association of individual TCRs with disease status, and machine learning to predict cytomegalovirus infection status. A later analysis re-examined previously published TCR beta repertoires from hundreds of donors and added high-resolution HLA genotyping to investigate patterns of TCR occurrence. Rather than drawing on any new phenotypic data, the later analysis identified candidate immune exposures from TCR beta sequences and the way those sequences occurred across donors. To decide whether each TCR beta V gene segment behaved as functional or pseudogenic, an earlier analysis of approximately 620 of the donors relied on high-throughput TCR beta sequencing. Donor age, sex, ethnicity and CMV serostatus were compiled alongside the repertoire data. A later genetic analysis used genome-wide SNP genotypes for about three fifths of the 666 donors, treating that subset as a discovery cohort. All discovery cohort repertoires had been generated using a single sequencing platform. Both class I and class II loci were covered by HLA typing, at four-digit resolution. Typing coverage varied by locus: about 629-640 donors for A, B, C, DRB1 and DQB1; approximately 500 for DQA1; over 600 for DPA1; approximately 450 for DPB1. Several DR-DQ haplotypes were treated as single units for association and clustering because of strong linkage in the cohort. On average, approximately 250,000 unique TCR beta nucleotide sequences were sequenced per donor among about 400 genotyped donors of the cohort, with about 19% of those sequences being non-productive. General study outcomes and caveats: A later analysis found that HLA-associated TCR beta chains were more clonally expanded and had lower generation probabilities than equally common non-associated chains. Strong co-occurrence of HLA alleles, especially DR and DQ, made assigning TCR associations to individual alleles difficult. The authors suggested that the approach could potentially be extended to other disease states and immunological phenotypes. Because HLA typing was unavailable for some donors at each locus, only the typed subset was used in association tests. A later analysis reported that several top co-occurrence clusters appeared linked to parvovirus B19, influenza, CMV and Epstein-Barr virus. In a later analysis, TCR association rates were found to vary across HLA loci, with the most associated TCRs seen for DRB1 alleles and the fewest for HLA-C alleles. A total of 150 to 200 TCR beta chains were listed by the study as associated with cytomegalovirus. An association between a missense DCLRE1C variant and V-gene and J-gene trimming of TCR beta chains was found in a later genetic analysis and replicated in an independent cohort. In vitro tests confirmed that a few of the cytomegalovirus-associated TCR beta chains recognize cytomegalovirus antigens. In a later analysis, 16,951 TCR beta sequences were associated with specific HLA alleles at a false discovery rate of 0.05. The earlier analysis of some 560 of the donors excluded seventeen rarely observed V segments, including chromosome 9 orphons, because counts were too low. A cluster of highly shared sequence variants was judged likely to be a technical artifact of the sequencing pipeline. For the cohort, immune exposure information was limited to CMV serostatus. Across donors, most TCR sequences were observed very rarely, whereas some public TCRs were present in many individuals. Compared with the 666-donor mean, donors in an Asian-associated ancestry cluster had fewer N-insertions in productive TCRs, according to a later genetic analysis. The classifier was reported to diagnose cytomegalovirus status with high specificity and sensitivity in both the original and validation cohorts. Correlated functional status among segregating V segments might be attributable to linkage disequilibrium, but an unknown experimental factor could not be ruled out. The cohort was sequenced for TCR beta chains only, and without alpha or paired-chain data the features that could be detected were limited. Sequencing depth was assumed to be roughly uniform across donors in the presence/absence analyses, though that assumption may not hold. Most CMV-associated TCR beta chains appeared to be HLA-restricted in a later analysis, and the HLA associations seemed to be driven largely by CMV exposure. The 87-base-pair reads could not distinguish some IMGT-functional V segments, including TRBV6-2 and TRBV6-3, so those segments were excluded. In an earlier analysis of about 550 of the donors, most TCR beta V segments were observed in productive rearrangements about 87% or about 30% of the time, broadly matching IMGT annotations. A further reported finding was that TCR beta sequences accurately predicted the HLA-A and HLA-B alleles for most subjects in the first cohort.

The cohort was made up of under 800 healthy bone marrow donors. At the time of sampling, all cohort members were nominally healthy, though unrecorded immune exposures were likely present. The donor tested CMV seropositive and was one of the 289 seropositive cohort members. A peripheral blood sample was collected from each donor, and TCR beta sequencing was performed on peripheral blood mononuclear cells. The Qiagen DNeasy Blood Extraction Kit was used to extract genomic DNA from the blood cell samples. As concerns this clone: The antigen it binds to is not known. No quality values exist for individual bases; no much larger clone is one base distant.

The CDR3 sequence holds 14 residues, the cysteine and phenylalanine included. Solely the CDR3 DNA is kept, with 42 bases framed from the first base. Trimming accounts for 2 bases at V and 5 bases at J, while the number of junction bases matched to no gene is 5. CDR1 SGHRS and CDR2 YFSETQ are derived from the germline V gene. Libraries were made using the immunoSEQ multiplex PCR assay. For the multiplex PCR, a mixture combining 60 forward primers for TCR Vbeta segments and 13 reverse primers for TCR Jbeta segments was used. The CDR3 region of rearranged TCR beta genes was amplified from genomic DNA by a multiplex PCR assay. On the Illumina HiSeq System, the amplified TCR beta libraries were sequenced as 87-base-pair reads. In the source study's methods: Across the roughly 600 repertoires, a later analysis counted some 81 million unique TCR beta chains, around 11 million of which were shared by at least two donors. To remove PCR and sequencing errors, raw reads were error-corrected and collapsed into unique sequences using a nearest-neighbor algorithm that merged closely related sequences. To assign V, D and J gene segments, CDR3 sequences were aligned to IMGT reference sequences. Each retained sequence needed at least a six-nucleotide match to both a V gene segment and a J gene segment. A rearrangement was called productive if the CDR3 had no stop codons and remained in frame with V and J, and every other rearrangement was called non-productive. CDR3 was defined according to IMGT convention as the region running from the second conserved V-encoded cysteine to the conserved J-encoded phenylalanine. The earlier analysis of about 620 of the donors excluded sequences that lacked an unambiguous match to a single V gene segment. In an earlier analysis of roughly 500 of the donors, V segments were called functional above 56.7% productive rearrangements and were called segregating when the between-donor standard deviation exceeded 5%. A statistical classification framework was built for diagnosing cytomegalovirus status from the catalog of TCR beta chain sequences. V and J gene assignment, in a later analysis, came from comparing TCR nucleotide sequences with IMGT/GENE-DB human TR gene sequences. In a later analysis, CDR3 sequences and most-parsimonious VDJ recombination scenarios were assigned using the TCRdist pipeline. In a later analysis, each TCR beta chain was defined by its CDR3 amino acid sequence together with its V-gene family, and reads without a unique V-gene family were excluded. A later analysis removed several hundred highly shared, low-generation-probability nucleotide sequences to deal with suspected cross-contamination and a sequencing artifact. For each public chain, a later analysis derived a clonal expansion index from normalized ranks of inferred template counts within each repertoire. Generation probabilities in a later analysis came from a VDJ recombination model fitted to out-of-frame rearrangements, and those results were checked against IGoR. A later analysis scored TCR-TCR, TCR-HLA and TCR-CMV co-occurrence with hypergeometric tests, applying a repertoire-size bias correction to TCR pairs. To estimate false discovery rates, a later analysis permuted the HLA or CMV assignments 20 times. A later analysis grouped co-occurring TCRs with DBSCAN, adding TCRdist sequence similarity when clustering within HLA-allele-positive subsets. Repertoires with fewer than 30,000 or more than 120,000 public chains, plus five repertoires with anomalous nucleotide sharing, were excluded from co-occurrence clustering. TCRdb retrieved this table from immuneACCESS and kept in-frame rearrangements only. Not all clones are present; in checked studies, unresolved V genes account for under half, and no reason is known for the remainder. The V and J calls and clone size are taken from that table; D and trimming were inferred from the DNA. The sample table contains about 130,000 clones; only one count was recorded for less than 85% of them. Jointly, the top ten make up 20% of the sample.

Specimen: PBMCs. Recombination linked TRBV5-1 to TRBJ1-1, and 8 junctional nucleotides match TRBD1. This TCR was recovered from a man younger than 35 in good health and CMV-seropositive. This receptor carries the CDR3 CASSLRTGRTEAFF. In nucleotide form, the sequence is TGCGCCAGCAGCTTACGGACAGGGAGGACTGAAGCTTTCTTT.